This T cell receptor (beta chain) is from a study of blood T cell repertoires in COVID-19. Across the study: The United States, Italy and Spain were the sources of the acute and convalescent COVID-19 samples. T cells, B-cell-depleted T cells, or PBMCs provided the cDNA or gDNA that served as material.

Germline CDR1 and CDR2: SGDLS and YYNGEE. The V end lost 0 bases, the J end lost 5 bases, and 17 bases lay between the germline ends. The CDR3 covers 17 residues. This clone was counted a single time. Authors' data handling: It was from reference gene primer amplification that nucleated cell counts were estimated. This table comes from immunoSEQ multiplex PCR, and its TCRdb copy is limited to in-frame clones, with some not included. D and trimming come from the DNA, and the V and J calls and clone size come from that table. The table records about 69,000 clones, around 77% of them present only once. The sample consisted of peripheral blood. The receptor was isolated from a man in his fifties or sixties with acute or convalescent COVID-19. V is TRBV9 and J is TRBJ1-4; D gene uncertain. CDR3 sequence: CASSVGQRGQINEKLFF. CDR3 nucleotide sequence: TGTGCCAGCAGCGTAGGCCAGAGAGGGCAGATAAATGAAAAACTGTTTTTT.